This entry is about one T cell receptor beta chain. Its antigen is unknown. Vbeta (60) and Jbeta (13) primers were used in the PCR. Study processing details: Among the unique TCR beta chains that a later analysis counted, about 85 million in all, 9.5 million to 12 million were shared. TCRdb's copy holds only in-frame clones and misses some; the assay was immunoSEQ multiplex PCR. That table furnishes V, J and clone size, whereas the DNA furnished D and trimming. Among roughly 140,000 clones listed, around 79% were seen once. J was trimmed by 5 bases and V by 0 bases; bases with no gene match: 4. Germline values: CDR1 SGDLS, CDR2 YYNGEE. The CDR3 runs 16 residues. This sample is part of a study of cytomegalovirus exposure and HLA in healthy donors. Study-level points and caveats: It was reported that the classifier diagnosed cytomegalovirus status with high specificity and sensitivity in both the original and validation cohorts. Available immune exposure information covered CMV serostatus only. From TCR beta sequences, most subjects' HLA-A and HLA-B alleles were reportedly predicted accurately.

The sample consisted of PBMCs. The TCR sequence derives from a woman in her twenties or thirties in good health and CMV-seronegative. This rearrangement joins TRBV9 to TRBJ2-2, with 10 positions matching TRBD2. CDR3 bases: TGTGCCAGCAGCGTAGCAAGCGGGGGGGCGACCGGGGAGCTGTTTTTT. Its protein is CASSVASGGATGELFF.